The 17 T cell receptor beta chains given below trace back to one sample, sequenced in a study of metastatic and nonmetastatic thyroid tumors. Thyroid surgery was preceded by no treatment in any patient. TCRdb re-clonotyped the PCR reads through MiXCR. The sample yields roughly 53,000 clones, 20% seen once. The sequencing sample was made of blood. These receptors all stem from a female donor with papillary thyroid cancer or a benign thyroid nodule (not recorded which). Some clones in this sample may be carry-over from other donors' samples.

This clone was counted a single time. The CDR3 protein is CSAQSIENPYDEQYF. The CDR3 nucleotides are TGCAGTGCGCAGAGCATTGAGAACCCATACGACGAGCAGTACTTC. The chain links TRBV20-1 to TRBJ2-7; the D is unclear. The germline gives CDR1 DFQATT, CDR2 SNEGSKA (reference sequence). The CDR3 sequence is 15 residues long. With 6 bases removed from V and 5 bases from J, the gap between germline ends came to 23 bases.

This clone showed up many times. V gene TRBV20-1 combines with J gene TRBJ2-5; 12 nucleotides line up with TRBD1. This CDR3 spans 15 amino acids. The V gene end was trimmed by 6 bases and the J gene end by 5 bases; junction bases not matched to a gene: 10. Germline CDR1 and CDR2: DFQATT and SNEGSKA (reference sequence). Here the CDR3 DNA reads TGCAGTGCCCTTGCGGGGACAGGGGGCCTGGAGACCCAGTACTTC. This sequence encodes CSALAGTGGLETQYF.

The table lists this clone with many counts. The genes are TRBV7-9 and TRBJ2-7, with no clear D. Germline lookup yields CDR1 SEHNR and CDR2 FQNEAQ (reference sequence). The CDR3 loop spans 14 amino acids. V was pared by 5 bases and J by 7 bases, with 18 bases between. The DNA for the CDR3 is TGTGCCAGCAGCCTACAGAGTTCCACATGGGAGCAGTACTTC. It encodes CASSLQSSTWEQYF.

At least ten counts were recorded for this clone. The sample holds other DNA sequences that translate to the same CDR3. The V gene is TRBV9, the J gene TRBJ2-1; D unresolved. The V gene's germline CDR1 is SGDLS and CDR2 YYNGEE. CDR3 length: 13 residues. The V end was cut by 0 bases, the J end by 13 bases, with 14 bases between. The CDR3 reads CASSVGLSAVQFF. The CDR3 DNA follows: TGTGCCAGCAGCGTAGGGCTGTCGGCGGTTCAGTTCTTC.

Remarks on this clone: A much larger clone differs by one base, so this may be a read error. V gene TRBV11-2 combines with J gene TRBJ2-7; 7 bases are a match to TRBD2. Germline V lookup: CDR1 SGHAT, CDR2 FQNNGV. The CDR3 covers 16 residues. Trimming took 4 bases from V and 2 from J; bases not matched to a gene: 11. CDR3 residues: CASSSCRLAATYEQYF. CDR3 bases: TGTGCCAGCAGCTCCTGTCGGCTAGCGGCCACCTACGAGCAGTACTTC.

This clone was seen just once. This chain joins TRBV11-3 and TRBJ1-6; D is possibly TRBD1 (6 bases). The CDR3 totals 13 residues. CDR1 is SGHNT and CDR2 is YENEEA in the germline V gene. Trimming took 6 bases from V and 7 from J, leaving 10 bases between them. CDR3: CASSSTGNSPLHF. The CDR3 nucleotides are TGTGCCAGCAGTTCTACAGGGAATTCACCCCTCCACTTT.

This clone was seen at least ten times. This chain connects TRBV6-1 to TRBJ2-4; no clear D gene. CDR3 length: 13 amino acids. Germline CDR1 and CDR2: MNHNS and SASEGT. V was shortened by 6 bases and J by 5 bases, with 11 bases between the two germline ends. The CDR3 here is CASSARRENIQYF. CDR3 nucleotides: TGTGCCAGCAGCGCCCGACGGGAAAACATTCAGTACTTC.

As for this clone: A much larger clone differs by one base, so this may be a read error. CDR3 DNA: TGTGCCAGCAGCTTGCGGATCACAGGTACGCAGTATTTT. This translates into CASSLRITGTQYF. The chain recombines TRBV7-2 with TRBJ2-3, with D perhaps TRBD1 (5 bases). CDR1 and CDR2 (germline): SGHTA, FQGNSA. The CDR3 contains 13 residues. Based on the CDR3 plus reference TRBV7-2 and TRBJ2-3, the full variable domain is GAGVSQSPSNKVTEKGKDVELRCDPISGHTALYWYRQSLGQGLEFLIYFQGNSAPDKSGLPSDRFSAERTGGSVSTLTIQRTQQEDSAVYLCASSLRITGTQYFGPGTRLTVL.

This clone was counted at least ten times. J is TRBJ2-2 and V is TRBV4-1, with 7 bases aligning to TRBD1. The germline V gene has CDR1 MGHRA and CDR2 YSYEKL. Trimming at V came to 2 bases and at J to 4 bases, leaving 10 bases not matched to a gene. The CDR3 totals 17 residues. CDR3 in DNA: TGCGCCAGCAGCCAACGACAGGGCCGGTGGGCCACCGGGGAGCTGTTTTTT. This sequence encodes CASSQRQGRWATGELFF.

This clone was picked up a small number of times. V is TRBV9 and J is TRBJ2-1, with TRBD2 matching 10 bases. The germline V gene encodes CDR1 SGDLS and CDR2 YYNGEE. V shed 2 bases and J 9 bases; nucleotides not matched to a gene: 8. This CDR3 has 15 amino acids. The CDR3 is CASSVSLAGGTEQFF. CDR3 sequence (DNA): TGTGCCAGCAGCGTCTCCTTAGCGGGGGGAACTGAGCAGTTCTTC.

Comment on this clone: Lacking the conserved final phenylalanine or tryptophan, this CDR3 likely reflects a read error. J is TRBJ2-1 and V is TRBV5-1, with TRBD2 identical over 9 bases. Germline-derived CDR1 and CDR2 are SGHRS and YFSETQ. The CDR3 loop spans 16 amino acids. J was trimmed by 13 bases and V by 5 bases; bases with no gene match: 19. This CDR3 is CASSPLAGTSYNVQFV. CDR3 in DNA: TGCGCCAGCAGTCCCCTAGCGGGAACCTCCTACAATGTCCAGTTCGTC.

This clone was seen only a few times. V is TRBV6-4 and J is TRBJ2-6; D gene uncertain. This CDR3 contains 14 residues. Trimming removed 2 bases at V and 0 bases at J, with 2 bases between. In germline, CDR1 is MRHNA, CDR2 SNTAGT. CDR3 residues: CASSDISGANVLTF. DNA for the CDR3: TGTGCCAGCAGTGACATCTCTGGGGCCAACGTCCTGACTTTC.

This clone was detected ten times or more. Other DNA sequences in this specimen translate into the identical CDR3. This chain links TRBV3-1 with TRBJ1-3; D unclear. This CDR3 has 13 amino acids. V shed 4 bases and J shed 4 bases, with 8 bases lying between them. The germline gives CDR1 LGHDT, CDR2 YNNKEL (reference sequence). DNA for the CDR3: TGTGCCAGCAGCCTTTCGACCGGAAACACCATATATTTT. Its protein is CASSLSTGNTIYF.

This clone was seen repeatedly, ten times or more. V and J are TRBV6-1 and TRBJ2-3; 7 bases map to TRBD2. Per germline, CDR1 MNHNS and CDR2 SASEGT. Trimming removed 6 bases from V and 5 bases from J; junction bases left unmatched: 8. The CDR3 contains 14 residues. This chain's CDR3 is CASRDAGELDTQYF. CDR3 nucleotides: TGTGCCAGCAGGGACGCGGGAGAGTTAGATACGCAGTATTTT.

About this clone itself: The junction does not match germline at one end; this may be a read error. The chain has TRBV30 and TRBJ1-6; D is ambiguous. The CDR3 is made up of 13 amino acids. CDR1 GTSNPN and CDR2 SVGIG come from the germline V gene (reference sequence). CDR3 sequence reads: CGWNEDWDSPLHF. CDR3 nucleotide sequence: TGTGGCTGGAACGAAGACTGGGATTCACCCCTCCACTTT. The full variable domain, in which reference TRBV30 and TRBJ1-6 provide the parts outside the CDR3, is SQTIHQWPATLVQPVGSPLSLECTVEGTSNPNLYWYRQAAGRGLQLLFYSVGIGQISSEVPQNLSASRPQDRQFILSSKKLLLSDSGFYLCGWNEDWDSPLHFGNGTRLTVT.

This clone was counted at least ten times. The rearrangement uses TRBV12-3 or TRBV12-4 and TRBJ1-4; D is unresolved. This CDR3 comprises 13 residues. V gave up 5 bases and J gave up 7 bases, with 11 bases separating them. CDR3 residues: CASSRQPLEKLFF. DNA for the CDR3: TGTGCCAGCAGTAGACAACCCCTTGAAAAACTGTTTTTT.

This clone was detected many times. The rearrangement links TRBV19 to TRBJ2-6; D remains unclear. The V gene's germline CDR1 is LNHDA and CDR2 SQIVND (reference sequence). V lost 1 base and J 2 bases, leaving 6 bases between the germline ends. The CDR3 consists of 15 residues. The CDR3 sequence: CASSIGNPGANVLTF. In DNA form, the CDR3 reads TGTGCCAGTAGTATAGGGAACCCTGGGGCCAACGTCCTGACTTTC.